This TCR beta chain was retrieved from a study of shared clonotypes between healthy human individuals. Sequenced by immunoSEQ multiplex PCR; TCRdb stores in-frame clones only, minus some. The sample lists 650,000 to 800,000 clones; 55% to 75% were seen once. Sequences were obtained from memory CD4+ T cells sorted from blood. The subset: CD45RA-negative fraction. This TCR came from a woman aged 25 to 39 in good health.

The CDR3 nucleotides are TGTGCCAGCAGTGGTCCAGGGACAGGGAAAGAGACCGAGCAGTACTTC. Its translation: CASSGPGTGKETEQYF. The rearrangement uses TRBV6-4 and TRBJ2-7; 9 bases agree with TRBD1. Trimming at V came to 4 bases and at J to 6 bases, leaving 13 bases not matched to a gene. The CDR3 is made up of 16 amino acids. The germline V gene encodes CDR1 MRHNA and CDR2 SNTAGT.